This entry features one T cell receptor beta chain sequence. Its specificity is unknown. The J segment lost 0 bases and the V segment lost 1 base, leaving 12 bases of the junction unmatched. CDR1 KGHSH and CDR2 LQKENI come from the germline V gene. The CDR3 runs to 19 residues. The data were taken from a study of shared clonotypes between healthy human individuals. General study points: Non-shared clonotypes were found to have lower generation probabilities than the clonotypes that were shared by all four of the sorted-subset donors.

Sequencing was performed with immunoSEQ multiplex PCR; in TCRdb, only in-frame clones are kept and a portion is missing. The profile shows 110,000 or so clones, approximately 70% of them singletons. Study donors comprised healthy, HIV-negative adults devoid of recent acute infection or vaccination. The sample taken for sequencing was memory CD8+ T cells sorted from blood. Specified subset: CD45RO+ cells pooled with CCR7-negative TemRA cells. The source is a woman in her thirties in good health. The V and J genes are TRBV18 and TRBJ1-5; 7 bases are shared with TRBD1. Written as DNA, the CDR3 is TGTGCCAGCTCACCACGAACTAACAGGGGAAACGGTAGCAATCAGCCCCAGCATTTT. Its protein is CASSPRTNRGNGSNQPQHF.